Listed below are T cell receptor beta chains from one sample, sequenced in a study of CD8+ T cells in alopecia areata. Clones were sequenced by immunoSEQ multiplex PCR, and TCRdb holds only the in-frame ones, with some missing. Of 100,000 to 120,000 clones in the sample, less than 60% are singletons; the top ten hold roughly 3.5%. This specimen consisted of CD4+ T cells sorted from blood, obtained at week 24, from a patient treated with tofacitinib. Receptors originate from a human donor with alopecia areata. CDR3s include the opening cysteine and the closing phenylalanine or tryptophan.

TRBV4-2 CASSPRMSSGGIQETQYF
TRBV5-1 CASSLGAGQGELFF
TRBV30 CAWSVGQGAIQYF
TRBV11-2 CASSLGTGTAFF
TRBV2 CASSLGEKLFF
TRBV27 CASSLSSTGRKTEAFF
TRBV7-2 CASSPTGTGVSEQYF
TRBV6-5 CASRTAAGASYEQYF
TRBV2 CASRISYNSPLHF
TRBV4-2 CASSHSGGGSYNEQFF
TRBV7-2 CASSGGARKTQYF
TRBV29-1 CSVGVSGTGNQPQHF
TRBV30 CAWSLQGQPQHF
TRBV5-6 CASSQTGRRLRNYEQYF
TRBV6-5 CASRTGNQPQHF
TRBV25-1 CASSASGGHVNTGELFF
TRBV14 CASSLLTGVGGYTF
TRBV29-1 CSVQRQGAKSEQFF
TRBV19 CATVAGDSSGANVLTF
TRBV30 CAWTRDNQPQHF
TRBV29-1 CSAQTGGETQYF
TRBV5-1 CASSLAGTATNEKLFF
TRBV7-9 CASSPGTGPDEQFF
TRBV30 CAWIATGDMNTEAFF
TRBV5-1 CASSPDRGRSTDTQYF
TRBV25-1 CASSPRVGSPLHF
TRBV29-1 CSVESSGYGYTF
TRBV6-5 CASGVAGQPQHF
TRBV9 CASSATGGNTYEQYF
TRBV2 CASSSGETQYF
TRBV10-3 CAIRSSTGNSGNTIYF
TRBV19 CASSPVGANVLTF